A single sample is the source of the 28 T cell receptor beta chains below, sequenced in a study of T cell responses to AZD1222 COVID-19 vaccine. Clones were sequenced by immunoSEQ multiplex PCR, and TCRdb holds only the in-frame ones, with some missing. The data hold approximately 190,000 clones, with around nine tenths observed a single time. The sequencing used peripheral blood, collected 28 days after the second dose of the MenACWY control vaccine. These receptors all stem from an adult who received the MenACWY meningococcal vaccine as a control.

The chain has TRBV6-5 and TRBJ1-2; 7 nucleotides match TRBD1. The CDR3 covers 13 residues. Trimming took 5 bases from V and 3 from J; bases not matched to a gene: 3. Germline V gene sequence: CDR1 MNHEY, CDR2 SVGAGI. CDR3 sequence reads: CASSPQGDYGYTF. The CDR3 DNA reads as TGTGCCAGCAGTCCCCAGGGGGACTATGGCTACACCTTC.

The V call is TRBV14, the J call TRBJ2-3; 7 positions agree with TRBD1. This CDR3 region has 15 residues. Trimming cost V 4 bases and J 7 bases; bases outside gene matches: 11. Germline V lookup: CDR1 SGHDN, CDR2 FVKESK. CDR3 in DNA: TGTGCCAGCAGCCTAATAGGGGGCTCAGCCAATACGCAGTATTTT. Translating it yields CASSLIGGSANTQYF.

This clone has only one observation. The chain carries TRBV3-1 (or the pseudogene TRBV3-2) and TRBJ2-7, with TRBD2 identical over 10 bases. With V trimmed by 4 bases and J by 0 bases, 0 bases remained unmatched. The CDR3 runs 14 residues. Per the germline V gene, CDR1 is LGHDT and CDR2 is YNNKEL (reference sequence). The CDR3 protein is CASSRTSGSYEQYF. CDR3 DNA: TGTGCCAGCAGCCGGACTAGCGGCTCCTACGAGCAGTACTTC.

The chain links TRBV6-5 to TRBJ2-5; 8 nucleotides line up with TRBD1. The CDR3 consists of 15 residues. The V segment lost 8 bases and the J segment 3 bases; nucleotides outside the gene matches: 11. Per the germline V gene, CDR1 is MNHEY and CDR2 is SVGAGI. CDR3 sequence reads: CASGREQGEEETQYF. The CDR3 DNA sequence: TGTGCCAGCGGTCGAGAACAGGGGGAGGAAGAGACCCAGTACTTC.

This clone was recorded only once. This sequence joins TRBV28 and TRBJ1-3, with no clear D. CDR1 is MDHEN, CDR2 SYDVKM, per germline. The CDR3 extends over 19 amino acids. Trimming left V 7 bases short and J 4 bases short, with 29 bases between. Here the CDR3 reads CASKFAGWRREDKGNTIYF. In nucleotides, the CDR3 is TGTGCCAGCAAGTTTGCCGGGTGGCGCAGAGAAGACAAAGGAAACACCATATATTTT. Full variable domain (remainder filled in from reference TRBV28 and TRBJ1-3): DVKVTQSSRYLVKRTGEKVFLECVQDMDHENMFWYRQDPGLGLRLIYFSYDVKMKEKGDIPEGYSVSREKKERFSLILESASTNQTSMYLCASKFAGWRREDKGNTIYFGEGSWLTVV.

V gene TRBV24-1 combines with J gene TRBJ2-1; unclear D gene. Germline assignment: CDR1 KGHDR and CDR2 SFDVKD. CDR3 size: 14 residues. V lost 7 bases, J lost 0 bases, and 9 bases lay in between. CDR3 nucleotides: TGTGCCACCAGCGCAAGGAGCTCCTACAATGAGCAGTTCTTC. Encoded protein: CATSARSSYNEQFF.

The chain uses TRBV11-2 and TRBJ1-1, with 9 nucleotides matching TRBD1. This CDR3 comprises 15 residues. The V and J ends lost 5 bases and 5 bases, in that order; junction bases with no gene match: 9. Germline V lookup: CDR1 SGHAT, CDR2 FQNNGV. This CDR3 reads CASSLRGQGDTEAFF. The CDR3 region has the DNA TGTGCCAGCAGCCTGCGGGGACAGGGAGATACTGAAGCTTTCTTT.

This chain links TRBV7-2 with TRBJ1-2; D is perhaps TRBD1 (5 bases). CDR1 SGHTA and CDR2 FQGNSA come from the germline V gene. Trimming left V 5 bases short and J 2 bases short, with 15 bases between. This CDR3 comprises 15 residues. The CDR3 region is CASSPSAGTNYGYTF. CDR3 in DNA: TGTGCCAGCAGCCCTTCGGCGGGGACCAACTATGGCTACACCTTC.

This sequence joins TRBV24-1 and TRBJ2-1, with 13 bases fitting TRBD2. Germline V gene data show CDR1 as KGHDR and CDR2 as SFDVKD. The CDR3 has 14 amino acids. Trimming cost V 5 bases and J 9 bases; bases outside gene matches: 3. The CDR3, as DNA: TGTGCCACCAGTGGGACTAGCGGGAGCCGTGAGCAGTTCTTC. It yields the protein CATSGTSGSREQFF.

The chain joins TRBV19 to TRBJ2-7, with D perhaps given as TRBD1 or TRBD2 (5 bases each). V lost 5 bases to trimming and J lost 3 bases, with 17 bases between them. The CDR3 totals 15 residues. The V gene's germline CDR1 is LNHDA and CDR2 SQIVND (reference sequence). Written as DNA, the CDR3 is TGTGCCAGTAGTGGAACCGGGACGGTGGTCTACGAGCAGTACTTC. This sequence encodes CASSGTGTVVYEQYF.

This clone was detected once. The CDR3 DNA reads TGTGCCAGCAGCCCACTGCAGGGCGACACTGAAGCTTTCTTT. It is translated as CASSPLQGDTEAFF. V usage is TRBV14 and J usage is TRBJ1-1, with D tentatively TRBD1 (5 bases). The CDR3 runs to 14 residues. Germline CDR1 and CDR2: SGHDN and FVKESK. V shed 4 bases and J shed 3 bases, with 12 bases lying between them.

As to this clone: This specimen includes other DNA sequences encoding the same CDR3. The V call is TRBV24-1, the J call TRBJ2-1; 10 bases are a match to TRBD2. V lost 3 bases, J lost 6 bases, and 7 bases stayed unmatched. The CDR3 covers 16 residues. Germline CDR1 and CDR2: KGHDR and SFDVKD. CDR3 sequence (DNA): TGTGCCACCAGTGATAGGGCTAGCGGGAGCTCCAATGAGCAGTTCTTC. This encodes CATSDRASGSSNEQFF.

The CDR3 reads CASSLWTVKNIQYF. The CDR3 coding sequence is TGTGCCAGCAGCTTATGGACAGTTAAAAACATTCAGTACTTC. The rearrangement uses TRBV13 and TRBJ2-4; D perhaps matches TRBD1 (6 bases). The length of the CDR3 is 14 residues. V shed 2 bases and J shed 4 bases, with 9 bases lying between them. The germline V gene encodes CDR1 PRHDT and CDR2 FYEKMQ (reference sequence).

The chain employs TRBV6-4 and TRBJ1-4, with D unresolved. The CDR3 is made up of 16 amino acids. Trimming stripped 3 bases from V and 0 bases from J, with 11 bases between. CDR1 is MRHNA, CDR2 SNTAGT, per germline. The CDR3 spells CASSEIVGSTNEKLFF. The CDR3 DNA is TGTGCCAGCAGTGAAATAGTGGGCTCAACTAATGAAAAACTGTTTTTT.

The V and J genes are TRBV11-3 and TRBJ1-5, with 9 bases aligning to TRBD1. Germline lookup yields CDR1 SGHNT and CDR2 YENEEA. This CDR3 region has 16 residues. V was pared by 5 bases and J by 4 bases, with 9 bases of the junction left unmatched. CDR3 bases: TGTGCCAGCAGCCCGGGAACAGGGGGCGGAAATCAGCCCCAGCATTTT. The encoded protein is CASSPGTGGGNQPQHF.

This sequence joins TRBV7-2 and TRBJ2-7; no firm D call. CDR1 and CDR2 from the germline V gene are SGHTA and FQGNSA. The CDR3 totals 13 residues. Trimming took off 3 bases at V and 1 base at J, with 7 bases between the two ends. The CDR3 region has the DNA TGTGCCAGCAGCTTGGAAGTATCCTACGAGCAGTACTTC. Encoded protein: CASSLEVSYEQYF.

The CDR3, as DNA: TGCAGCACCCTACCAGGGGACAATGAGCAGTTCTTC. Translated, it gives CSTLPGDNEQFF. This rearrangement joins TRBV29-1 to TRBJ2-1, with D maybe TRBD1 (6 bases). Germline-derived CDR1 and CDR2 are SQVTM and ANQGSEA. CDR3 size: 12 residues. V dropped 8 bases and J dropped 5 bases, with 13 bases sitting between them.

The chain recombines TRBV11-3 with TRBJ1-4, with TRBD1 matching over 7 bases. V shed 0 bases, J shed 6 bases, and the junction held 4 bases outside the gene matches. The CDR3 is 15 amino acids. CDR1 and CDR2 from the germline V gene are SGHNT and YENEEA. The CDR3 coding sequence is TGTGCCAGCAGCTTAGATGGGACAGAAGATGAAAAACTGTTTTTT. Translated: CASSLDGTEDEKLFF.

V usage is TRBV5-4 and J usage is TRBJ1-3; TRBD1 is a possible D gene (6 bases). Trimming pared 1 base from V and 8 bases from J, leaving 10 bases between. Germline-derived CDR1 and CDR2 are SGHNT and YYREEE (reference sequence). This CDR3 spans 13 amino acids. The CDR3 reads CASSLRGAYTIYF. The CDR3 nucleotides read TGTGCCAGCAGCTTGAGGGGGGCGTACACCATATATTTT.

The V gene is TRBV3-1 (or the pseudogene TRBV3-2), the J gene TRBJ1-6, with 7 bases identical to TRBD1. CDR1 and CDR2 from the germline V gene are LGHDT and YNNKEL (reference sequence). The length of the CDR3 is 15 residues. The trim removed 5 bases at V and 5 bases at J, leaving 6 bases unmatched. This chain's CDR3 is CASSSKQGNNSPLHF. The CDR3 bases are TGTGCCAGCAGCTCAAAACAGGGGAATAATTCACCCCTCCACTTT.

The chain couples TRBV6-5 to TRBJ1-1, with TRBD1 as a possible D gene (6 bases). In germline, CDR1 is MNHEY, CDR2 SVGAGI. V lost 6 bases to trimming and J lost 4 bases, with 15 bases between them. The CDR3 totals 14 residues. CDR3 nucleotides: TGTGCCAGCAGCCCCAGGGGTGCCATCACTGAAGCTTTCTTT. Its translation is CASSPRGAITEAFF.

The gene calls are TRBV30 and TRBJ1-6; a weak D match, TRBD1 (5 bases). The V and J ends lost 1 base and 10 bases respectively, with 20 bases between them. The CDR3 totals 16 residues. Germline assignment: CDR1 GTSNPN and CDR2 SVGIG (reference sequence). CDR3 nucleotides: TGTGCCTGGAGTGGTCCAGGGTCCTCGAGGAGCTCACCCCTCCACTTT. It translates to CAWSGPGSSRSSPLHF.

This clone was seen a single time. CDR3 nucleotide sequence: TGCGCCAGCAGCTTGGCCGAGACCAGCTGGGACAATGAGCAGTTCTTC. Its protein is CASSLAETSWDNEQFF. This sequence joins TRBV5-1 and TRBJ2-1; D not resolved. Germline V gives CDR1 SGHRS, CDR2 YFSETQ. Deletions cut 0 bases from V and 5 bases from J, with 15 bases between. The CDR3 consists of 16 residues.

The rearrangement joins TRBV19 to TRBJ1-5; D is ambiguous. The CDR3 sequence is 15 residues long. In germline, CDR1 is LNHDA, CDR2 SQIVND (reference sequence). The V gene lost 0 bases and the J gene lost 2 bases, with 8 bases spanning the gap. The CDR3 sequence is CASSIDAGRNQPQHF. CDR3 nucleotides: TGTGCCAGTAGTATAGACGCGGGCCGCAATCAGCCCCAGCATTTT. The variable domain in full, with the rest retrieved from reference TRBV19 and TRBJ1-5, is DGGITQSPKYLFRKEGQNVTLSCEQNLNHDAMYWYRQDPGQGLRLIYYSQIVNDFQKGDIAEGYSVSREKKESFPLTVTSAQKNPTAFYLCASSIDAGRNQPQHFGDGTRLSIL.

Here the CDR3 DNA reads TGTGCCAGTAGTCACCCTAATGCAGGGGCCTACGAGCAGTACTTC. Residues: CASSHPNAGAYEQYF. This sequence joins TRBV19 and TRBJ2-7; the D gene is possibly TRBD1 (6 bases). Germline loops: CDR1 LNHDA, CDR2 SQIVND (reference sequence). The CDR3 spans 15 residues. V gave up 5 bases and J gave up 2 bases, with 16 bases separating them.

DNA for the CDR3: TGTGCCAGCAGTTCCTTGGGGAGGGATTCACCCCTCCACTTT. Translated, it gives CASSSLGRDSPLHF. The rearrangement links TRBV6-5 to TRBJ1-6; D not certain. The CDR3 runs to 14 residues. The V end lost 4 bases, the J end lost 8 bases, and 12 bases lay between the germline ends. The germline CDR1 and CDR2 sequences are MNHEY and SVGAGI.

CDR3 protein: CAISESGSVHEQFF. CDR3 nucleotides: TGTGCCATCAGTGAGTCGGGCTCCGTTCATGAGCAGTTCTTC. The chain uses TRBV10-3 and TRBJ2-1; D gene uncertain. CDR1 ENHRY and CDR2 SYGVKD come from the germline V gene. The CDR3 contains 14 residues. V was cut by 0 bases and J by 8 bases, with 11 bases left in between.

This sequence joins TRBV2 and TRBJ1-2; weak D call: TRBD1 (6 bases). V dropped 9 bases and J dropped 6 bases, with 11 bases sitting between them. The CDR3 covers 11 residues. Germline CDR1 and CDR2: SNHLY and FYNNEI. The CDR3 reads CARGAGHGYTF. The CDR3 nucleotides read TGTGCCAGGGGGGCAGGCCATGGCTACACCTTC.